The T cell receptor (beta chain) described here comes from a study of T cell changes during pregnancy in multiple sclerosis. The repertoire was sequenced with immunoSEQ multiplex PCR; TCRdb's copy has only in-frame clones and lacks some. This repertoire shows some 77,000 clones, 90% to 95% found once; its top ten account for 0.21%. V dropped 4 bases and J dropped 4; count of bases not matched to a gene: 7. CDR1 and CDR2 (germline): SGHAT, FQNNGV. This CDR3 region has 15 residues. The sequence was obtained from a female donor with multiple sclerosis, enrolled in a pregnancy study. This sequence joins TRBV11-2 and TRBJ1-2; 9 nucleotides align to TRBD1. Material: CD4+ T cells from peripheral blood mononuclear cells, obtained before pregnancy. For the CDR3, the DNA is TGTGCCAGCAGCTCTTTGGGACAGGGTCCCTATGGCTACACCTTC. This codes for CASSSLGQGPYGYTF.